The 11 T cell receptor beta chains in this list originate from one sample, sequenced in a study of CD8+CD57+ T cells in acquired aplastic anemia. The sequenced patients had an expansion of CD8+CD57+ cells seen by flow cytometry. Genomic DNA was employed as the template in profiling TCR beta VDJ and CDR3. TCRdb fed the reads into MiXCR, producing one record per CDR3 protein. Here the sample spans over 150,000 distinct CDR3 sequences, 55% to 65% being singletons. Material: sorted CD4+, CD8+, or CD8+CD57+ T cells (not recorded which) from PBMCs. The receptor source for this set is a human donor with aplastic anemia.

The chain has TRBV7-9 and TRBJ2-7, with D possibly being TRBD2 (6 bases). V lost 3 bases and J 3 bases, leaving 15 bases between the germline ends. The CDR3 sequence is 15 residues long. Looked up from germline, CDR1 is SEHNR and CDR2 is FQNEAQ (reference sequence). For the CDR3, the DNA is TGTGCCAGCAGCTTGGGTAGCGGAGCTCTCTACGAGCAGTACTTC. Protein product: CASSLGSGALYEQYF.

CDR3 protein: CSARIVDNEQFF. As DNA, the CDR3 is TGCAGTGCTAGGATTGTGGACAATGAGCAGTTCTTC. V usage is TRBV20-1 and J usage is TRBJ2-1, with unresolved D. This CDR3 contains 12 residues. Trimming took off 3 bases at V and 5 bases at J, with 8 bases between the two ends. The V gene's germline CDR1 is DFQATT and CDR2 SNEGSKA (reference sequence).

The chain uses TRBV20-1 and TRBJ1-6, with D hard to call. CDR3 length equals 16 residues. The V end lost 4 bases, the J end lost 10 bases, and 23 bases lay between the germline ends. CDR1 DFQATT and CDR2 SNEGSKA come from the germline V gene (reference sequence). The CDR3 DNA is TGCAGTGCTACAGATGATGTCCAAGGGCGAAGGTCACCCCTCCACTTT. Its protein product is CSATDDVQGRRSPLHF.

This clonotype was observed a handful of times. The rearrangement links TRBV20-1 to TRBJ2-7, with 8 nucleotides matching TRBD1. The V gene end was trimmed by 3 bases and the J gene end by 4 bases; junction bases not matched to a gene: 2. This CDR3 has 12 amino acids. Germline CDR1 DFQATT, CDR2 SNEGSKA (reference sequence). The CDR3 region is CSASDRGYEQYF. CDR3 DNA sequence: TGCAGTGCTAGCGACAGGGGTTACGAGCAGTACTTC.

The chain joins TRBV5-4 to TRBJ2-7; D is perhaps TRBD2 (5 bases). From germline, CDR1 is SGHNT and CDR2 YYREEE (reference sequence). Trimming removed 4 bases at V and 13 bases at J, with 18 bases between. The CDR3 is 12 amino acids. The CDR3 DNA reads as TGTGCCAGCAGCCCGGACGGGGTTCGGATCTACTTC. This translates into CASSPDGVRIYF. Complete variable domain (other parts from reference TRBV5-4 and TRBJ2-7): ETGVTQSPTHLIKTRGQQVTLRCSSQSGHNTVSWYQQALGQGPQFIFQYYREEENGRGNFPPRFSGLQFPNYSSELNVNALELDDSALYLCASSPDGVRIYFGPGTRLTVT.

This clonotype appeared once. This rearrangement joins TRBV7-2 to TRBJ1-2; 7 bases match TRBD1. This CDR3 is 15 amino acids long. Germline V lookup: CDR1 SGHTA, CDR2 FQGNSA. After removal of 5 bases from V and 4 bases from J, the junction contained 10 bases not matched to a gene. The CDR3 DNA follows: TGTGCCAGCAGCCCTATAGACAGGGCCGGCTATGGCTACACCTTC. Translating gives CASSPIDRAGYGYTF.

The chain links TRBV20-1 to TRBJ2-1; no reliable D call. The germline V gene has CDR1 DFQATT and CDR2 SNEGSKA (reference sequence). With 1 base removed from V and 7 bases from J, the gap between germline ends came to 8 bases. This CDR3 is 12 amino acids long. CDR3 coding DNA: TGCAGTGCTAGAGTGGCGGAGAATGAGCAGTTCTTC. Protein product: CSARVAENEQFF.

V is TRBV20-1 and J is TRBJ1-2; D is undetermined. This CDR3 spans 15 amino acids. CDR1 is DFQATT, CDR2 SNEGSKA, per germline (reference sequence). Trimming shortened V by 3 bases and J by 2 bases, and 16 bases separated the two germline ends. The CDR3 region is CSASYVQWANYGYTF. In DNA, the CDR3 is TGCAGTGCTAGCTATGTTCAGTGGGCCAACTATGGCTACACCTTC.

This clonotype came up many times. In DNA, the CDR3 is TGCAGCGTCGATACCGGGGGTCAAGAGACCCAGTACTTC. The encoded protein is CSVDTGGQETQYF. This chain joins TRBV29-1 and TRBJ2-5, with D possibly TRBD2 on 6 matching bases. In germline, CDR1 is SQVTM, CDR2 ANQGSEA. Trimming removed 6 bases from V and 2 bases from J, with 13 bases in between. The CDR3 loop spans 13 amino acids.

The chain combines TRBV7-8 with TRBJ1-5, with 7 bases identical to TRBD1. This CDR3 is 14 amino acids long. The J segment lost 4 bases and the V segment lost 6 bases, leaving 6 bases of the junction unmatched. Germline V lookup: CDR1 SGHVS, CDR2 FQNEAQ. CDR3: CASRPGGVNQPQHF. The CDR3 DNA sequence: TGTGCCAGCAGGCCAGGGGGTGTGAATCAGCCCCAGCATTTT.

This clonotype was counted at least ten times. The chain links TRBV29-1 to TRBJ2-7; D ambiguous. The CDR3 contains 14 residues. Germline CDR1 SQVTM, CDR2 ANQGSEA. Trimming stripped 0 bases from V and 0 bases from J, with 9 bases between. CDR3 amino acids: CSVEDRASSYEQYF. CDR3 DNA sequence: TGCAGCGTTGAAGATCGGGCTAGCTCCTACGAGCAGTACTTC.